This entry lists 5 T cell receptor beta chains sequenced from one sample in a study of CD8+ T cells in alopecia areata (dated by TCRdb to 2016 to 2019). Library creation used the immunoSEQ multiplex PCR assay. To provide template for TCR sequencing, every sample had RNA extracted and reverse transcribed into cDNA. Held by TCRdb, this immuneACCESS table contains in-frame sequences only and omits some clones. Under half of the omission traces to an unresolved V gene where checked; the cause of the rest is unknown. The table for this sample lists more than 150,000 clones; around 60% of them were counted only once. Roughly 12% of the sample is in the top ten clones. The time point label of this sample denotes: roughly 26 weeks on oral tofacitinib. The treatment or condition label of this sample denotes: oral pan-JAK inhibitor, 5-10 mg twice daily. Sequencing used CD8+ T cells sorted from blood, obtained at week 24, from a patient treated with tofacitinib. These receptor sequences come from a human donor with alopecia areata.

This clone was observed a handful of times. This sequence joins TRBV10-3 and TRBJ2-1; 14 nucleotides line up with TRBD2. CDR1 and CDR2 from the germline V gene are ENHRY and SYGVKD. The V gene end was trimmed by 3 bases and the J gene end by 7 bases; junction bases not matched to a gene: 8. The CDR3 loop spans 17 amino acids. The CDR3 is CAISERGTSGGRNEQFF. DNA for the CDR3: TGTGCCATCAGTGAAAGGGGGACTAGCGGGGGCCGTAATGAGCAGTTCTTC.

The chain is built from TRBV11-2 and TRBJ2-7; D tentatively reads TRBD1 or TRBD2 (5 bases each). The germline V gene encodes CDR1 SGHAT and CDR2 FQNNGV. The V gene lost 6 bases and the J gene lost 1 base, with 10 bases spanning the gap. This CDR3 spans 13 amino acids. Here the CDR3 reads CASRAGRSYEQYF. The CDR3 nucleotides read TGTGCCAGCAGGGCAGGGAGATCCTACGAGCAGTACTTC. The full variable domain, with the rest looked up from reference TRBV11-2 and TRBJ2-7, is EAGVAQSPRYKIIEKRQSVAFWCNPISGHATLYWYQQILGQGPKLLIQFQNNGVVDDSQLPKDRFSAERLKGVDSTLKIQPAKLEDSAVYLCASRAGRSYEQYFGPGTRLTVT.

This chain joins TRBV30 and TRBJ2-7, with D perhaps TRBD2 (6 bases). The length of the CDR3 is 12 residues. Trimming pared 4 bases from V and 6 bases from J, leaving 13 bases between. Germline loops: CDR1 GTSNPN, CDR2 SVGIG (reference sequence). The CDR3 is CAWTGQGGEQYF. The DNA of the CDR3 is TGTGCCTGGACCGGTCAGGGAGGCGAGCAGTACTTC.

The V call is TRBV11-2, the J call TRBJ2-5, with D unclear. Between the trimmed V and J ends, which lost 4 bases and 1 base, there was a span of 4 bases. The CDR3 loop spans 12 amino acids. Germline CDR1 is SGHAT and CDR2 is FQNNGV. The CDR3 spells CASSSSQETQYF. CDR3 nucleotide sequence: TGTGCCAGCAGCTCGAGCCAAGAGACCCAGTACTTC.

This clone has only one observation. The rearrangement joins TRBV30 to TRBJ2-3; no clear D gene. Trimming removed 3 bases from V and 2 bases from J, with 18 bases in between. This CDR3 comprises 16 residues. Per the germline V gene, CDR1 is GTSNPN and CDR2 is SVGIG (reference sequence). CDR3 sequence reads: CAWSPGRPNPTDTQYF. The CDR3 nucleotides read TGTGCCTGGAGCCCAGGACGTCCTAACCCCACAGATACGCAGTATTTT.